One sample yielded the 4 T cell receptor beta chains listed below, sequenced in a study of STAT5B mutations in CD4+ large granular lymphocyte leukemia. Using immunoSEQ multiplex PCR, the repertoire was profiled, and TCRdb retains in-frame clones only, with some absent. The table records 32,000 or so clones, approximately 80% of them present only once. The sequenced sample consisted of CD4+ T cells from blood buffy coats. The source is a human donor in good health.

This clone was seen a few times. The chain employs TRBV18 and TRBJ1-2; no reliable D call. The CDR3 length is 12 residues. Trimming shortened V by 3 bases and J by 12 bases, and 14 bases separated the two germline ends. Germline V gives CDR1 KGHSH, CDR2 LQKENI. The CDR3 sequence is CASSPLKTIDTF. The CDR3 DNA sequence: TGTGCCAGCTCACCCTTGAAGACGATCGACACCTTC.

This clone was found a few times. The rearrangement uses TRBV2 and TRBJ2-7; the match to TRBD1 covers 11 bases. Germline assignment: CDR1 SNHLY and CDR2 FYNNEI. The V gene end was trimmed by 6 bases and the J gene end by 5 bases; junction bases not matched to a gene: 9. The CDR3 sequence is 15 residues long. The CDR3: CASSPRTGGIDEQYF. The CDR3, as DNA: TGTGCCAGCAGCCCGAGGACAGGGGGCATCGACGAGCAGTACTTC.

This chain joins TRBV10-2 and TRBJ1-5, with D tentatively TRBD1 (5 bases). The length of the CDR3 is 19 residues. Germline V gene sequence: CDR1 WSHSY, CDR2 SAAADI. Trimming left V 0 bases short and J 4 bases short, with 22 bases between. The CDR3 bases are TGCGCCAGCAGTGAGTCGTACCGAGGGAACAGGAACACTAATCAGCCCCAGCATTTT. It specifies CASSESYRGNRNTNQPQHF.

This clone occurred a few times. The V gene is TRBV5-4, the J gene TRBJ2-2; 9 nucleotides agree with TRBD1. V trimming: 0 bases; J trimming: 6 bases; junction bases outside the gene matches: 3. This CDR3 is 15 amino acids long. The germline V gene encodes CDR1 SGHNT and CDR2 YYREEE (reference sequence). The CDR3: CASSLVQGAAGELFF. The DNA for the CDR3 is TGTGCCAGCAGCTTGGTACAGGGGGCGGCCGGGGAGCTGTTTTTT. Variable domain in full (rest from reference TRBV5-4 and TRBJ2-2): ETGVTQSPTHLIKTRGQQVTLRCSSQSGHNTVSWYQQALGQGPQFIFQYYREEENGRGNFPPRFSGLQFPNYSSELNVNALELDDSALYLCASSLVQGAAGELFFGEGSRLTVL.